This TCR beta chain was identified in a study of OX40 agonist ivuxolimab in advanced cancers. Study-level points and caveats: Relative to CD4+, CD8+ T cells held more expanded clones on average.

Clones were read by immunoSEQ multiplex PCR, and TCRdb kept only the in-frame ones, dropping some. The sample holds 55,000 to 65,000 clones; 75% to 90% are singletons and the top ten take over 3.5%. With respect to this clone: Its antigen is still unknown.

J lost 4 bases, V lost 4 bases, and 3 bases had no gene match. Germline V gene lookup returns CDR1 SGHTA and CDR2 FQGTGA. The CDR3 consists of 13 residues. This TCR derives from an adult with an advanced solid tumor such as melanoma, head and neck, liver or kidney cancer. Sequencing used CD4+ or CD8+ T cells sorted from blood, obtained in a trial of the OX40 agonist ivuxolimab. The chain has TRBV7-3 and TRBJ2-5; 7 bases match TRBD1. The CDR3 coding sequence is TGTGCCAGCAGCTCTAGACAGGGAGAGACCCAGTACTTC. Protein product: CASSSRQGETQYF.